One sample yielded the 2 T cell receptor beta chains listed below, sequenced in a study of T-cell reconstitution after alpha-beta-depleted transplantation in children. It was with unique molecular identifiers that the TCRbeta library was prepared. A single record per CDR3 protein comes from TCRdb applying MiXCR to the PCR reads. The sample lists approximately 250,000 distinct CDR3 sequences; 9.7% were seen once. This sample comprised PBMCs from the stem cell graft donor, obtained from the stem cell graft. The receptors stem from a human donor who donated a stem cell graft to a child with SCID.

There are a few counts of this clonotype. No conserved phenylalanine or tryptophan is present at the end of the CDR3, so a read error is the likely explanation. The DNA is omitted, as the CDR3 cannot be located on it reliably, and the CDR3 follows TCRdb's listing. CDR3 region: CASSSPSGGASVL. The genes are TRBV5-1 and TRBJ2-3; the D call of TRBD2 is as the table states it, not checked on the DNA. Germline lookup yields CDR1 SGHRS and CDR2 YFSETQ. A total of 13 residues make up the CDR3, ends included.

This clonotype was counted ten times or more. The rearrangement links TRBV7-8 to TRBJ2-2; 10 bases are shared with TRBD2. CDR3 size: 17 residues. Germline V gene sequence: CDR1 SGHVS, CDR2 FQNEAQ. V shed 1 base, J shed 4 bases, and the junction held 6 bases outside the gene matches. The CDR3 here is CASSLVIAGGITGELFF. In nucleotides, the CDR3 is TGTGCCAGCAGCTTAGTAATAGCGGGGGGAATCACCGGGGAGCTGTTTTTT.